This T cell receptor (beta chain) comes out of a study of OX40 agonist ivuxolimab in advanced cancers. Study background: Patients were dosed with the agonistic anti-OX40 (CD134) antibody ivuxolimab.

About this clone itself: Its cognate antigen is unknown.

The V segment lost 0 bases and the J segment 6 bases; nucleotides outside the gene matches: 1. This CDR3 is built from 13 residues. Germline assignment: CDR1 LNHNV and CDR2 YYDKDF (reference sequence). Libraries were prepared by immunoSEQ multiplex PCR; TCRdb keeps only in-frame clonotypes and omits some of them. The sample includes about 60,000 clones, 85% to 90% of them seen just once. Broader study findings: By week 6 at 0.1 to 3.0 mg/kg, blood CD4+ and CD8+ T cells had expanded clonally.

This material consisted of CD4+ or CD8+ T cells sorted from blood, taken in a trial of the OX40 agonist ivuxolimab. The source of this sequence is an adult with an advanced solid tumor such as melanoma, head and neck, liver or kidney cancer. The gene calls are TRBV15 and TRBJ2-7; the match to TRBD1 covers 8 bases. DNA for the CDR3: TGTGCCACCAGCAGAGACAGGGGGCGCGAGCAGTACTTC. It specifies CATSRDRGREQYF.